This T cell receptor (beta chain) was captured in a study of T cells after yellow fever vaccination. TCRdb fed the 5' RACE reads into MiXCR, producing one record per CDR3 protein. Of approximately 510,000 distinct CDR3 sequences detected, about a fifth appear once; the ten largest clones hold approximately 15%. This clonotype showed up just a few times. Germline V gene data show CDR1 as MNHNS and CDR2 as SASEGT. The CDR3 has 17 amino acids. The V and J ends lost 6 bases and 3 bases, in that order; junction bases with no gene match: 13. The chain combines TRBV6-1 with TRBJ2-7, with 11 bases that match TRBD1. This specimen was PBMCs, taken 21 days after the first yellow fever vaccination. This TCR was sampled from a man between 18 and 35 years old who received the YFV17D yellow fever vaccine. CDR3 residues: CASRVRNTGTGGYEQYF. The CDR3 bases are TGTGCCAGCAGAGTCCGAAATACAGGGACAGGGGGCTACGAGCAGTACTTC.